This T cell receptor beta chain came from a study of cytomegalovirus exposure and HLA in healthy donors. Regarding the study as a whole: Most TCR sequences were uncommon, yet certain public TCRs appeared in many donors. Most CMV-associated TCR beta chains appeared HLA-restricted in a later analysis. Immune exposure data for these donors was limited to CMV serostatus.

This clone has only one observation. Its target is not known. With 60 Vbeta and 13 Jbeta primers, the PCR was carried out. Produced via immunoSEQ multiplex PCR; TCRdb's table is partial and in-frame only. The table has about 150,000 clones, over 80% seen once. The V and J ends lost 6 bases and 3 bases respectively, with 13 bases between them. Germline CDR1 and CDR2: MNHEY and SMNVEV (reference sequence). The CDR3 contains 14 residues. Sample: PBMCs. The clonotype comes from a male donor in good health and CMV-seronegative. The V gene is TRBV27, the J gene TRBJ2-3, with D unresolved. DNA of the CDR3: TGTGCCAGCAGCCCCACGACTGGTACAGATACGCAGTATTTT. It is translated as CASSPTTGTDTQYF.